This T cell receptor beta chain was identified in a study of post-analysis software for immune sequencing data. Study details: The study covered relapsing-remitting, secondary progressive and progressive-relapsing courses of multiple sclerosis.

Turning to this clonotype: What it binds is unknown.

Germline assignment: CDR1 SGHDN and CDR2 FVKESK. Trimming stripped 1 base from V and 3 bases from J, with 8 bases between. This CDR3 is built from 14 residues. Each TCR beta cDNA library carried unique molecular identifiers. Input populations of about 0.95 to 10 million T cells gave rise to 500,000 or so cDNA molecules. TCRdb re-analysed the PCR reads in MiXCR, keeping a single row per CDR3 protein. Of under 900,000 distinct CDR3 sequences listed, approximately 53% are singletons. Findings of the study overall: By F measure, strong co-clustering occurred among samples prepared in the same batch. Multiple sclerosis patients had significantly lower normalized Chao1 diversity than controls. Five TRBV segments were significantly more frequent in patients than in controls. TRBV5-6, TRBV5-1 and TRBV20-1 were among these segments.

The TCR originated in a girl aged 5-17 years with multiple sclerosis. The sequenced sample consisted of blood. The rearrangement joins TRBV14 to TRBJ2-3; D uncertain. The CDR3 nucleotides are TGTGCCAGCAGCCAAGGTCAACCGACAGATACGCAGTATTTT. Protein: CASSQGQPTDTQYF.